This T cell receptor (beta chain) comes out of a study of shared clonotypes between healthy human individuals. Whole-study findings and limits: Non-shared clonotypes were found to have lower generation probabilities than the clonotypes that were shared by all four of the sorted-subset donors.

This clone was counted only a few times. Antigen unknown. Measured with immunoSEQ multiplex PCR; TCRdb has only the in-frame clones, and not every one. This table holds approximately 720,000 clones, 55% to 75% found once. Unmatched junction bases numbered 10, after V lost 4 bases and J lost 1 base. This CDR3 is 18 amino acids long. Germline CDR1 SGHDT, CDR2 YYEEEE. Sequencing was carried out using memory CD4+ T cells sorted from blood. Subset defined: CD45RA-negative fraction. This TCR was recovered from a woman in her twenties or thirties in good health. This rearrangement joins TRBV5-6 to TRBJ2-1; 11 bases match TRBD1. CDR3 sequence (DNA): TGTGCCAGCAGCGCATGGACAGGGGGCGATTTTTCCTACAATGAGCAGTTCTTC. This codes for CASSAWTGGDFSYNEQFF. Based on the CDR3 plus reference TRBV5-6 and TRBJ2-1, the full variable domain is DAGVTQSPTHLIKTRGQQVTLRCSPKSGHDTVSWYQQALGQGPQFIFQYYEEEERQRGNFPDRFSGHQFPNYSSELNVNALLLGDSALYLCASSAWTGGDFSYNEQFFGPGTRLTVL.